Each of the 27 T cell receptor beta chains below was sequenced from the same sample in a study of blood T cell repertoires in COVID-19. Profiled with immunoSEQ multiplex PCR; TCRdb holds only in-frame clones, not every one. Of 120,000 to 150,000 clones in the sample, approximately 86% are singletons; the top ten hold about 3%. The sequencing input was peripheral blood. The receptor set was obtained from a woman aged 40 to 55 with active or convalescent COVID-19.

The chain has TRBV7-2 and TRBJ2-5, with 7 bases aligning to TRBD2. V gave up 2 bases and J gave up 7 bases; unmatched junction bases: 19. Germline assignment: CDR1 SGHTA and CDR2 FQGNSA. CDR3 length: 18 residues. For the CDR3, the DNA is TGTGCCAGCAGCTTAAGGGGTGGGCTGCTAGCGGCTCGGGGGACCCAGTACTTC. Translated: CASSLRGGLLAARGTQYF.

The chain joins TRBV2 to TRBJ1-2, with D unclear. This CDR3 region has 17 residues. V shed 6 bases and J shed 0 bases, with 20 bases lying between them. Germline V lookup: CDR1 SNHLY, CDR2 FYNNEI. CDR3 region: CASSAGRPASSNYGYTF. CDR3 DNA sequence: TGTGCCAGCAGCGCCGGGAGACCGGCCTCCTCTAACTATGGCTACACCTTC.

CDR3: CASSLWDSPNYGYTF. CDR3 DNA sequence: TGTGCCAGCAGTTTATGGGACAGTCCTAACTATGGCTACACCTTC. The chain links TRBV28 to TRBJ1-2, with D tentatively TRBD1 (6 bases). The germline V and J ends were trimmed by 0 bases and 0 bases, with 8 bases remaining between them. The CDR3 consists of 15 residues. Germline CDR1 and CDR2: MDHEN and SYDVKM.

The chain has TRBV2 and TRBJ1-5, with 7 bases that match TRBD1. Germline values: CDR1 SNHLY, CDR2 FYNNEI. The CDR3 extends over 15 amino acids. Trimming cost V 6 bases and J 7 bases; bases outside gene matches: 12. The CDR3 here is CASRPDRAQGQPQHF. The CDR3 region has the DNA TGTGCCAGCAGACCCGACAGGGCGCAAGGGCAGCCCCAGCATTTT.

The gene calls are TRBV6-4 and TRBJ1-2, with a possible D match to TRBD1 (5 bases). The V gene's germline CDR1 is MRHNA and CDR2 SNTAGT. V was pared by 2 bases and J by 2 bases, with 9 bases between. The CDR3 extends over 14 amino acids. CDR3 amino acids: CASSDVGGNYGYTF. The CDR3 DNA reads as TGTGCCAGCAGTGACGTCGGGGGAAACTATGGCTACACCTTC.

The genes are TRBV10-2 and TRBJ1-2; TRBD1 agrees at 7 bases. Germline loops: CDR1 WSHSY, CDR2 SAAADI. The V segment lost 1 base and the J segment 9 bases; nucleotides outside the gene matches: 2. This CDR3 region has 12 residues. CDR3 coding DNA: TGCGCCAGCAGTGAGTGGGGACAGAGCTACACCTTC. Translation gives CASSEWGQSYTF.

The CDR3 here is CASSPRLAGFQETQYF. The CDR3 bases are TGTGCCAGCAGCCCTAGACTAGCGGGATTCCAAGAGACCCAGTACTTC. The chain joins TRBV7-9 to TRBJ2-5; 11 nucleotides agree with TRBD2. Germline V gives CDR1 SEHNR, CDR2 FQNEAQ (reference sequence). The CDR3 length is 16 residues. V shed 5 bases and J 1 base; nucleotides not matched to a gene: 6.

CDR3 bases: TGTGCCAGCAGCTTCGTCGTTACTAGCACAGATACGCAGTATTTT. Translation: CASSFVVTSTDTQYF. The rearrangement uses TRBV7-2 and TRBJ2-3; D gene ambiguous. CDR3 length: 15 amino acids. Germline values: CDR1 SGHTA, CDR2 FQGNSA. Trimming took 3 bases from V and 0 from J, leaving 10 bases between them.

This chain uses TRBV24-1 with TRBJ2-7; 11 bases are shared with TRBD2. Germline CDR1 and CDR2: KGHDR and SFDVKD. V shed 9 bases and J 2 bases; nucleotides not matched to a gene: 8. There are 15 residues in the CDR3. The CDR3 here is CATQGTSGGTYEQYF. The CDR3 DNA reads TGTGCCACCCAAGGGACTAGCGGAGGGACCTACGAGCAGTACTTC.

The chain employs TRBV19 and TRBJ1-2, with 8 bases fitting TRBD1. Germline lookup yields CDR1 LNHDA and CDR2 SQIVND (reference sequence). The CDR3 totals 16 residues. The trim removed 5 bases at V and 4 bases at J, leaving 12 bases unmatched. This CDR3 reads CASSSQGQGPFYGYTF. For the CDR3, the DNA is TGTGCCAGTAGTTCCCAAGGACAGGGACCCTTCTATGGCTACACCTTC.

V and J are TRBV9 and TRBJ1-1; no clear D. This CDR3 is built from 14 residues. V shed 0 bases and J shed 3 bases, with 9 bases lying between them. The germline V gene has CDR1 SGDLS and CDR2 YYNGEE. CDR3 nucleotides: TGTGCCAGCAGCGTAGATCCCCTCGACACTGAAGCTTTCTTT. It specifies CASSVDPLDTEAFF.

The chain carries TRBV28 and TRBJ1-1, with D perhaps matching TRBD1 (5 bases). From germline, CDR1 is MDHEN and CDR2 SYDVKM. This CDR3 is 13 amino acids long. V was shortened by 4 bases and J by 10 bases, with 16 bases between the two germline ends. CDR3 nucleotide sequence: TGTGCCAGCAGTTCCCGGGTCGGGGGAGCAGCTTTCTTT. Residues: CASSSRVGGAAFF.

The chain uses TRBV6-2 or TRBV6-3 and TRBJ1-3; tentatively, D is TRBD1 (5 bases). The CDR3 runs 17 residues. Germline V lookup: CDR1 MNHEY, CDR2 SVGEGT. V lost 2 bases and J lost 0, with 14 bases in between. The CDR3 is CASSYPRDSRSGNTIYF. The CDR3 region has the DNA TGTGCCAGCAGTTACCCTCGGGACTCTCGCTCTGGAAACACCATATATTTT.

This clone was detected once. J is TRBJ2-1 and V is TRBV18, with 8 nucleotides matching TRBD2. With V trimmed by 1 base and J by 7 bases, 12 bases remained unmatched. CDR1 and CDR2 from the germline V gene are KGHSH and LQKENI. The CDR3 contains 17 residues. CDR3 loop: CASSPRIVRGGGNEQFF. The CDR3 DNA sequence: TGTGCCAGCTCACCACGAATCGTACGGGGGGGTGGAAATGAGCAGTTCTTC. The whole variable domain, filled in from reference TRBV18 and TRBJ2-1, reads NAGVMQNPRHLVRRRGQEARLRCSPMKGHSHVYWYRQLPEEGLKFMVYLQKENIIDESGMPKERFSAEFPKEGPSILRIQQVVRGDSAAYFCASSPRIVRGGGNEQFFGPGTRLTVL.

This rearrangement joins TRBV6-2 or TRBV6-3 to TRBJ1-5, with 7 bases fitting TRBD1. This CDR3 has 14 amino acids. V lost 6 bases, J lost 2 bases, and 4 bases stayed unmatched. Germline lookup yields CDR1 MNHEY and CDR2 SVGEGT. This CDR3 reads CASSRGQGNQPQHF. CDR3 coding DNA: TGTGCCAGCAGCCGTGGACAGGGCAATCAGCCCCAGCATTTT.

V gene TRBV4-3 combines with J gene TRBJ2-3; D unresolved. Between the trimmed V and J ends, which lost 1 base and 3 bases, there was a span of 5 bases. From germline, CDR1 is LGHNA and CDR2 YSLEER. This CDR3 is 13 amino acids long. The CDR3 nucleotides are TGCGCCAGCAGCCAAGTATTAACAGATACGCAGTATTTT. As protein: CASSQVLTDTQYF.

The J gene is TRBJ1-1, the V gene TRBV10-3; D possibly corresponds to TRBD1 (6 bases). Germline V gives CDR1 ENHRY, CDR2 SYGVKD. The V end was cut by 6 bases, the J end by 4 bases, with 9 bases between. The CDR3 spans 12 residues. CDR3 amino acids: CAIRQGRTEAFF. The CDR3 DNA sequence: TGTGCCATCAGACAGGGTCGCACTGAAGCTTTCTTT.

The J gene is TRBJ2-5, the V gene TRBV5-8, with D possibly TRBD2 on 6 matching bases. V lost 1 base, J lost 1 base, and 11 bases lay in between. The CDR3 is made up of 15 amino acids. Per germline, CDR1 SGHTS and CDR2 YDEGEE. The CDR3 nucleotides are TGTGCCAGCAGCTTGCGACTAGTTTCCCAAGAGACCCAGTACTTC. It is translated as CASSLRLVSQETQYF.

For the CDR3, the DNA is TGTGCCAGCAGCCCCGGGGACAGGGTAGGGGAGACCCAGTACTTC. Encoded protein: CASSPGDRVGETQYF. The chain uses TRBV5-4 and TRBJ2-5, with 9 positions matching TRBD1. Germline loops: CDR1 SGHNT, CDR2 YYREEE (reference sequence). The V segment lost 4 bases and the J segment 5 bases; nucleotides outside the gene matches: 9. This CDR3 has 15 amino acids.

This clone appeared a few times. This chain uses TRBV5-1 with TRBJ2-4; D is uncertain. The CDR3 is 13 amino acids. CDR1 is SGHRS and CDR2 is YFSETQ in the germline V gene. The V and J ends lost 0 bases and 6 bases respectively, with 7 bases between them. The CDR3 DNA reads TGCGCCAGCAGCTTGGAGAGCGTAAACATTCAGTACTTC. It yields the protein CASSLESVNIQYF.

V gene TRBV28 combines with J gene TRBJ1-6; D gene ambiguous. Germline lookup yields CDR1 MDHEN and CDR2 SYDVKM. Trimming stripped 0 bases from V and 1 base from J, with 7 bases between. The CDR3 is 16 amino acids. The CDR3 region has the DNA TGTGCCAGCAGTTTATGGGCCGGGTCCTATAATTCACCCCTCCACTTT. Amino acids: CASSLWAGSYNSPLHF.

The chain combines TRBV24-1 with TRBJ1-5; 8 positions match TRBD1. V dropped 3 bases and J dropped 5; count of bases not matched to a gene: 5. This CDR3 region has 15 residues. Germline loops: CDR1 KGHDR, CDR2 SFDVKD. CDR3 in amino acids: CATSDVGQADQPQHF. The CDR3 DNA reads TGTGCCACCAGTGATGTGGGACAGGCCGATCAGCCCCAGCATTTT.

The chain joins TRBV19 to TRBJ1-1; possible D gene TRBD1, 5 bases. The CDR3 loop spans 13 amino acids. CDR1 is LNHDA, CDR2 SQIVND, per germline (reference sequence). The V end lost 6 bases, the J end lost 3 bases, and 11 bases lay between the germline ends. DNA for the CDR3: TGTGCCAGTAGACAGGCCCTATACACTGAAGCTTTCTTT. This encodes CASRQALYTEAFF.

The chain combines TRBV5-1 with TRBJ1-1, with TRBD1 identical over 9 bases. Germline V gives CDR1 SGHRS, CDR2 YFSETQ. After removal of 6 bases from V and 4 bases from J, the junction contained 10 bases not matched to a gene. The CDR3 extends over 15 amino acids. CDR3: CASTHQQGASTEAFF. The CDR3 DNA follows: TGCGCCAGCACTCATCAACAGGGGGCCAGCACTGAAGCTTTCTTT.

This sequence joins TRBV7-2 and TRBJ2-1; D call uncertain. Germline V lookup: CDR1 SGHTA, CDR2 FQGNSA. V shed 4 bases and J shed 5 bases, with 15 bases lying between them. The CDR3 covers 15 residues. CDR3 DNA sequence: TGTGCCAGCAGCTATTCCCACCAACTGAACAATGAGCAGTTCTTC. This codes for CASSYSHQLNNEQFF. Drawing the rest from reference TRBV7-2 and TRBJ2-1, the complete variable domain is GAGVSQSPSNKVTEKGKDVELRCDPISGHTALYWYRQSLGQGLEFLIYFQGNSAPDKSGLPSDRFSAERTGGSVSTLTIQRTQQEDSAVYLCASSYSHQLNNEQFFGPGTRLTVL.

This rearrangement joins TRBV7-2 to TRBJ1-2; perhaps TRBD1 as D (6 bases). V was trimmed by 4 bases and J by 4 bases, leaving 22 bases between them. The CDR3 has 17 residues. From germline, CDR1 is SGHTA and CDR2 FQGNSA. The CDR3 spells CASSYQSGGRGGYGYTF. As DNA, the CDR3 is TGTGCCAGCAGCTACCAATCCGGGGGGCGCGGGGGCTATGGCTACACCTTC.

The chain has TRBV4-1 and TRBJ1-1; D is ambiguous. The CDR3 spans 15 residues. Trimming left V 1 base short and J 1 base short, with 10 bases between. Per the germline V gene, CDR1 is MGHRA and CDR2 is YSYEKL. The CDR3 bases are TGCGCCAGCAGCCAAGGCCGGGGAAGGAACACTGAAGCTTTCTTT. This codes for CASSQGRGRNTEAFF.